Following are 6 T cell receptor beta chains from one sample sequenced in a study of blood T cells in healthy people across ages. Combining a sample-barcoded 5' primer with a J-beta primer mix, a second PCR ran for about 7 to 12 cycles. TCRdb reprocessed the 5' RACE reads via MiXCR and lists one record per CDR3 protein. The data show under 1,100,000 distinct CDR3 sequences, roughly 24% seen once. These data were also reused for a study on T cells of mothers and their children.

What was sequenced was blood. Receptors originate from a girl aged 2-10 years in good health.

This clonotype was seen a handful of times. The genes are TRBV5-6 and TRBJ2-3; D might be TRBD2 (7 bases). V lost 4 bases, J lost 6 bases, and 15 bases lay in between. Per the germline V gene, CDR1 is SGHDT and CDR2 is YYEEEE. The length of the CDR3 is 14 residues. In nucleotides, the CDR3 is TGTGCCAGCAGCGCTGGAGGGGGGGCCGATACGCAGTATTTT. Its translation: CASSAGGGADTQYF.

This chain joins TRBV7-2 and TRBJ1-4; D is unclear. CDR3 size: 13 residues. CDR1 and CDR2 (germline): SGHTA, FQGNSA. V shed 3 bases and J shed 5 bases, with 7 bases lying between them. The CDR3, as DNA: TGTGCCAGCAGCTTCAGTCGGAATGAAAAACTGTTTTTT. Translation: CASSFSRNEKLFF.

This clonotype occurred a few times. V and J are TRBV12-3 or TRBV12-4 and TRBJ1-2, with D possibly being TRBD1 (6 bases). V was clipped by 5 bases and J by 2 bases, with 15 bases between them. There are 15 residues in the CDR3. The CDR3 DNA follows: TGTGCCAGCAGTCAAGACGGGGGGCACAACTATGGCTACACCTTC. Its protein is CASSQDGGHNYGYTF.

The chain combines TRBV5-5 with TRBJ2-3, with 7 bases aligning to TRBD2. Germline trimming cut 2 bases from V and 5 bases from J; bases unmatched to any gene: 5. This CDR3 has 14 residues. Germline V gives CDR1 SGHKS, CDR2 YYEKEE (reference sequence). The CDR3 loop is CASSFDGGGDTQYF. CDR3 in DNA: TGTGCCAGCAGCTTCGACGGCGGGGGAGATACGCAGTATTTT. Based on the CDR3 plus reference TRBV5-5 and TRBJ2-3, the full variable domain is DAGVTQSPTHLIKTRGQQVTLRCSPISGHKSVSWYQQVLGQGPQFIFQYYEKEERGRGNFPDRFSARQFPNYSSELNVNALLLGDSALYLCASSFDGGGDTQYFGPGTRLTVL.

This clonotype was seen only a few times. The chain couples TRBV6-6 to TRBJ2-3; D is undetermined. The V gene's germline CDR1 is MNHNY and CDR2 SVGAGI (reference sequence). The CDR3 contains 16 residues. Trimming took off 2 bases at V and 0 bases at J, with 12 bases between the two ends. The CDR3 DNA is TGTGCCAGCAGTTACCCTTCGGACCCTAGCACAGATACGCAGTATTTT. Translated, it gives CASSYPSDPSTDTQYF.

This chain's CDR3 is CSAWGLAGDQWETQYF. For the CDR3, the DNA is TGCAGTGCTTGGGGACTAGCGGGAGACCAGTGGGAGACCCAGTACTTC. The gene calls are TRBV20-1 and TRBJ2-5; TRBD2 matches 14 bases. V shed 5 bases, J shed 5 bases, and the junction held 10 bases outside the gene matches. This CDR3 region has 16 residues. Germline V gene lookup returns CDR1 DFQATT and CDR2 SNEGSKA (reference sequence).